This TCR beta chain was sequenced during a study of CD8 T cells in ankylosing spondylitis. Using its own MiXCR run on the 5' RACE reads, TCRdb lists one record per CDR3 protein. Here the sample spans roughly 190,000 distinct CDR3 sequences, more than 10% being singletons. Sequenced: blood, either unsorted or a sorted T cell fraction (not recorded which). The receptor was isolated from a male donor with ankylosing spondylitis or in good health (not recorded which).

Written as DNA, the CDR3 is TGTGCCAGCACCCCGTTGGGGGACTACAATGAGCAGTTCTTC. Protein product: CASTPLGDYNEQFF. The V and J genes are TRBV7-6 and TRBJ2-1, with D possibly called TRBD1 or TRBD2 (5 bases each). Germline CDR1 SGHVS, CDR2 FNYEAQ. This CDR3 contains 14 residues. V was clipped by 7 bases and J by 3 bases, with 13 bases between them.